This TCR beta chain was identified during a study of T cells in Graves' hyperthyroidism and ophthalmopathy. Researchers amplified the TCR beta CDR3 regions from RNA transcripts. TCR CDR3 underwent first-round RT-PCR with the HTBI primer set. One entry per CDR3 protein results from TCRdb running MiXCR on the multiplex PCR reads. The sample has roughly 750,000 distinct CDR3 sequences, about 15% seen once; the top ten hold under 9.5%. Sample: blood. The clonotype was recovered from a man younger than 30 with Graves' hyperthyroidism.

The CDR3 is CSVALTSVYNEQFF. In DNA form, the CDR3 reads TGCAGCGTTGCGCTGACTAGCGTCTACAATGAGCAGTTCTTC. The V call is TRBV29-1, the J call TRBJ2-1; TRBD2 matches at 8 bases. CDR3 length equals 14 residues. The germline CDR1 and CDR2 sequences are SQVTM and ANQGSEA. V lost 4 bases and J lost 3; bases outside the gene matches: 5.